Described below is a single T cell receptor beta chain sequence and its context. The data stem from a study of OX40 agonist ivuxolimab in advanced cancers. V was cut by 5 bases and J by 7 bases, with 15 bases left in between. The germline gives CDR1 LNHDA, CDR2 SQIVND (reference sequence). This CDR3 has 15 amino acids. Data came from immunoSEQ multiplex PCR; TCRdb stores just in-frame clones and leaves some out. The sample carries 41,000 or so clones, around 73% recorded once. The TCR sequence derives from an adult with an advanced solid tumor such as melanoma, head and neck, liver or kidney cancer. Sequencing used CD4+ or CD8+ T cells sorted from blood, obtained in a trial of the OX40 agonist ivuxolimab. The chain employs TRBV19 and TRBJ1-6, with unresolved D. The CDR3 DNA is TGTGCCAGTAGTGCGGTCAAGGAGTGGAATTCACCCCTCCACTTT. Protein: CASSAVKEWNSPLHF.